One and the same sample provided the 3 T cell receptor beta chains below, sequenced in a study of blood T cell repertoires in COVID-19. Clones were read by immunoSEQ multiplex PCR, and TCRdb kept only the in-frame ones, dropping some. The data show about 110,000 clones, approximately 88% seen once. The specimen was peripheral blood. All receptors derive from a man aged 50 or older with active or convalescent COVID-19.

This chain links TRBV2 with TRBJ1-5; perhaps TRBD1 as D (5 bases). The CDR3 length is 16 residues. The V end lost 3 bases, the J end lost 0 bases, and 12 bases lay between the germline ends. The V gene's germline CDR1 is SNHLY and CDR2 FYNNEI. The CDR3 here is CASSDLDMHSNQPQHF. The CDR3 coding sequence is TGTGCCAGCAGTGATCTGGACATGCATAGCAATCAGCCCCAGCATTTT.

V and J are TRBV7-9 and TRBJ2-2; TRBD1 might be the D (6 bases). Germline CDR1 is SEHNR and CDR2 is FQNEAQ (reference sequence). The CDR3 length is 17 residues. Deletions cut 2 bases from V and 0 bases from J, with 13 bases between. The chain's CDR3 is CASSLLPGGSNTGELFF. The CDR3 nucleotides read TGTGCCAGCAGCTTATTACCTGGGGGCTCGAACACCGGGGAGCTGTTTTTT. Looking up the rest from reference TRBV7-9 and TRBJ2-2 gives the full variable domain: DTGVSQNPRHKITKRGQNVTFRCDPISEHNRLYWYRQTLGQGPEFLTYFQNEAQLEKSRLLSDRFSAERPKGSFSTLEIQRTEQGDSAMYLCASSLLPGGSNTGELFFGEGSRLTVL.

The genes are TRBV11-3 and TRBJ2-3; 9 bases map to TRBD2. The CDR3 runs 15 residues. Germline V gives CDR1 SGHNT, CDR2 YENEEA. With V trimmed by 6 bases and J by 2 bases, 6 bases remained unmatched. CDR3 sequence: CASSSSGGVTDTQYF. The CDR3 DNA is TGTGCCAGCAGTAGTAGCGGGGGAGTCACAGATACGCAGTATTTT.